A selection of T cell receptor beta chains follows, all from one sample in a study of blood T cell repertoires in COVID-19. The table came from immunoSEQ multiplex PCR; TCRdb's copy has only in-frame clones and leaves some out. This repertoire shows 140,000 to 150,000 clones, more than 75% found once; its top ten account for 1.2%. Specimen: PBMCs or T cells enriched from blood (not recorded which). These receptors came from a woman aged 25 to 39 with acute COVID-19. Both conserved end residues are part of each CDR3. A D gene is named only where the DNA matches it firmly. Clone size is stated in some rows and not others, as once, few, many or a class when expanded.

TRBV12-3/TRBV12-4	NA	TRBJ2-1	NA	TGTGCCAGCAGATGGGGAGGTGTTGAGCAGTTCTTC	CASRWGGVEQFF
TRBV2	NA	TRBJ1-1	TRBD1	TGTGCCAGCAGAAAGGGACAGGGTGGTACTGAAGCTTTCTTT	CASRKGQGGTEAFF
TRBV27	once	TRBJ1-1	TRBD1	TGTGCCAGCAGTCTTAACAGGGGCACTGAAGCTTTCTTT	CASSLNRGTEAFF
TRBV18	NA	TRBJ2-5	NA	TGTGCCAGCTCAGGAGCGAAAGAGACCCAGTACTTC	CASSGAKETQYF
TRBV7-6	NA	TRBJ1-2	NA	TGTGCCAGCAGCCCCCCAGGGGCTGGCTACACCTTC	CASSPPGAGYTF
TRBV29-1	NA	TRBJ1-4	NA	TGCAGCGTGGGCGGGGGCGGAAATGAAAAACTGTTTTTT	CSVGGGGNEKLFF
TRBV5-1	few	TRBJ2-7	TRBD2	TGCGCCAGCAGCTTGGCTGTTGGGACTAGCGGGCCCAACGAGCAGTACTTC	CASSLAVGTSGPNEQYF
TRBV5-1	NA	TRBJ1-2	TRBD1	TGCGCCAGCAGCTTGTCCGGGACAGGGCTCTATGGCTACACCTTC	CASSLSGTGLYGYTF
TRBV6-5	NA	TRBJ1-6	NA	TGTGCCAGCAGTTACAGTTCTAGGGGTTCACCCCTCCACTTT	CASSYSSRGSPLHF
TRBV7-9	few	TRBJ2-7	TRBD1	TGTGCCAGCAGCCGACAGGGCGAGCAGTACTTC	CASSRQGEQYF
TRBV5-1	once	TRBJ2-5	TRBD2	TGCGCCAGCAGCTTGGGGGGACTACAAGAGACCCAGTACTTC	CASSLGGLQETQYF
TRBV4-3	NA	TRBJ1-3	NA	TGCGCCAGCAGCCGAGACGGTATTCCTGGAAACACCATATATTTT	CASSRDGIPGNTIYF
TRBV18	NA	TRBJ2-1	NA	TGTGCCAGCTCACCTTTAGCGGAAGGATACAATGAGCAGTTCTTC	CASSPLAEGYNEQFF
TRBV28	NA	TRBJ1-6	NA	TGTGCCAGCAGTTTAGAAGGGCAGGGAAATTCACCCCTCCACTTT	CASSLEGQGNSPLHF
TRBV2	once	TRBJ1-5	NA	TGTGCCAGCAGTGGGACTCCTGGGCATCAGCCCCAGCATTTT	CASSGTPGHQPQHF
TRBV6-5	NA	TRBJ2-7	NA	TGTGCCAGCAGTAACAGGGTGTCGCCCTACGAGCAGTACTTC	CASSNRVSPYEQYF
TRBV3-1/TRBV3-2	NA	TRBJ1-3	TRBD1	TGTGCCAGCAGCCGCGGGACAGGGGGATCTCTCTCTGGAAACACCATATATTTT	CASSRGTGGSLSGNTIYF
TRBV7-2	NA	TRBJ1-2	NA	TGTGCCAGCAGCTTAGCGCTAACAGGGAGAGGCCGCTACACCTTC	CASSLALTGRGRYTF
TRBV7-2	NA	TRBJ2-1	NA	TGTGCCAGCAGCTTCTGGAACAGTGAGCAGTTCTTC	CASSFWNSEQFF
TRBV6-5	once	TRBJ1-3	TRBD1	TGTGCCAGCAGTAAGACAGGGGAAACTGGAAACACCATATATTTT	CASSKTGETGNTIYF
TRBV10-3	NA	TRBJ2-5	TRBD1	TGTGCCATCAGCACAGGGGCGGAGACCCAGTACTTC	CAISTGAETQYF
TRBV18	NA	TRBJ2-3	NA	TGTGCCAGCTCACAGACACCTCGATCGAGCGATACGCAGTATTTT	CASSQTPRSSDTQYF
TRBV27	NA	TRBJ1-4	NA	TGTGCCAGCACCCTGCGGGCAATCGGGCCTGCAACTAATGAAAAACTGTTTTTT	CASTLRAIGPATNEKLFF
TRBV18	NA	TRBJ2-7	TRBD2	TGTGCCAGCTCCCTGGGACTAGCGGGAGCCGACGAGCAGTACTTC	CASSLGLAGADEQYF
TRBV9	NA	TRBJ2-1	TRBD1	TGTGCCAGCAGCGTAGGCTTACAGGGGGCGGTCAATGAGCAGTTCTTC	CASSVGLQGAVNEQFF
TRBV5-4	NA	TRBJ1-1	NA	TGTGCCAGCAGCTCCCTGAGCACTGAAGCTTTCTTT	CASSSLSTEAFF
TRBV7-3	NA	TRBJ1-2	TRBD1	TGTGCCAGCAGCCGGGACCCAGGGGGTGGCTACACCTTC	CASSRDPGGGYTF
TRBV9	NA	TRBJ1-3	NA	TGTGCCAGCAGCGTAGAGGCGGACAGCCGAAACACCATATATTTT	CASSVEADSRNTIYF
TRBV12-3/TRBV12-4	NA	TRBJ2-3	NA	TGTGCCAGCAGTTTATTTGAGGATACGCAGTATTTT	CASSLFEDTQYF
TRBV6-6	NA	TRBJ2-7	TRBD2	TGTGCCAGCAGGCAGACTAGCGGGTACGAGCAGTACTTC	CASRQTSGYEQYF
TRBV2	NA	TRBJ2-5	TRBD1	TGTGCCAGCAGTGTGGACAGGACAGAGGTCCAGACCCAGTACTTC	CASSVDRTEVQTQYF
TRBV7-2	NA	TRBJ1-1	TRBD1	TGTGCCAGCAGCCGACAGGGGGCCACTGAAGCTTTCTTT	CASSRQGATEAFF
TRBV19	NA	TRBJ2-5	TRBD1	TGTGCCAGTAGTACAACCGGGACAGGATTACAAGAGACCCAGTACTTC	CASSTTGTGLQETQYF
TRBV28	NA	TRBJ1-2	TRBD1	TGTGCCAGCAGACCCCGCCCGACAGGGGTCGGCTACACCTTC	CASRPRPTGVGYTF
TRBV5-3	NA	TRBJ1-2	NA	TGTGCCAGAAGCGGCGACGACTACTATGGCTACACCTTC	CARSGDDYYGYTF
TRBV6-1	NA	TRBJ2-7	TRBD2	TGTGCCAGCAGTGAAGCGACTAGCCACTACGAGCAGTACTTC	CASSEATSHYEQYF
TRBV4-3	NA	TRBJ2-1	NA	TGCGCCAGCAGCCAAGATAGTAACGGGATAGGCGAGCAGTTCTTC	CASSQDSNGIGEQFF
TRBV6-2/TRBV6-3	once	TRBJ2-1	TRBD2	TGTGCCAGCAGCAAGATAGCGGGAGGGAAGAATGAGCAGTTCTTC	CASSKIAGGKNEQFF
TRBV5-1	NA	TRBJ1-1	NA	TGCGCCAGCAGTCCCAGGGCTATGAACACTGAAGCTTTCTTT	CASSPRAMNTEAFF
TRBV28	once	TRBJ2-5	TRBD2	TGTGCCAGCAGTTTATCAGTAGCGGGAGGGGAAAACCCAAAGACAGAGACCCAGTACTTC	CASSLSVAGGENPKTETQYF
TRBV19	once	TRBJ1-2	NA	TGTGCCAGTAGTATATTTGGGGCCGACGAAGCCTATGCTGGCTACACCTTC	CASSIFGADEAYAGYTF